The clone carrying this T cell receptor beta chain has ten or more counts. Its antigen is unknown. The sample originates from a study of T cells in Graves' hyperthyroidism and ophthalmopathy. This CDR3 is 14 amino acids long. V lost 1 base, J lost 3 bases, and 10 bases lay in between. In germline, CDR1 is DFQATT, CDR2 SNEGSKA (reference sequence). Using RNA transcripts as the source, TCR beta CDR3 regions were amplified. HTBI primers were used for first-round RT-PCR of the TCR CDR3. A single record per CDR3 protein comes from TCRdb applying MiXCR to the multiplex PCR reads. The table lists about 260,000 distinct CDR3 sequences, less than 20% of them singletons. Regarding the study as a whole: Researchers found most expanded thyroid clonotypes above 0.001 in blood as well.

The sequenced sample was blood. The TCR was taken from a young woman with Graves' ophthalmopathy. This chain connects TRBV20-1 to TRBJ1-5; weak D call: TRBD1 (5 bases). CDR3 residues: CSARVGQTNQPQHF. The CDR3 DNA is TGCAGTGCTAGAGTTGGACAAACCAATCAGCCCCAGCATTTT.